The 18 T cell receptor beta chains in this list originate from one sample, sequenced in a study of shared clonotypes between healthy human individuals. Only in-frame clones appear in the TCRdb table, and some are missing; sequencing was by immunoSEQ multiplex PCR. The data show about 680,000 clones, with around two thirds seen just once and 1.5% to 2% held by the top ten. The sample was memory CD4+ T cells sorted from blood. Specified subset: CD45RA-negative fraction. The receptors shown here come from a woman in her twenties or thirties in good health.

The rearrangement uses TRBV6-1 and TRBJ1-1, with TRBD1 matching 9 bases. The germline V gene encodes CDR1 MNHNS and CDR2 SASEGT. The J segment lost 8 bases and the V segment lost 0 bases, leaving 4 bases of the junction unmatched. The CDR3 extends over 14 amino acids. CDR3: CASSEAGTGMEAFF. The CDR3 nucleotides are TGTGCCAGCAGTGAAGCGGGGACAGGGATGGAAGCTTTCTTT.

The chain links TRBV7-2 to TRBJ2-5; the D is unclear. The J call may be wrong; the DNA end is better matched by TRBJ2-7. CDR3 size: 15 residues. Germline V gives CDR1 SGHTA, CDR2 FQGNSA. CDR3 region: CASSTDTLSSYEQYF. The CDR3 coding sequence is TGTGCCAGCAGCACCGACACCCTCAGCTCCTACGAGCAGTACTTC.

The chain carries TRBV28 and TRBJ1-2; D is unclear. Looked up from germline, CDR1 is MDHEN and CDR2 is SYDVKM. V lost 5 bases and J 3 bases, leaving 10 bases between the germline ends. CDR3 size: 13 residues. CDR3 sequence (DNA): TGTGCCAGCAGTCTAGGGATCGACTATGGCTACACCTTC. Protein: CASSLGIDYGYTF.

In this sample, this clone turned up a few times. This may arise from a read error, as a much more abundant clone is one base away. Within the sample, other DNA sequences also encode this same CDR3. V and J are TRBV5-1 and TRBJ2-1; TRBD2 agrees at 11 bases. Per germline, CDR1 SGHRS and CDR2 YFSETQ. This CDR3 region has 14 residues. V shed 4 bases, J shed 6 bases, and the junction held 3 bases outside the gene matches. The CDR3 protein is CASSPGTSGNEQFF. DNA of the CDR3: TGCGCCAGCAGCCCGGGGACTAGCGGCAATGAGCAGTTCTTC.

The chain is built from TRBV25-1 and TRBJ1-3; possibly TRBD1 for D (5 bases). Per the germline V gene, CDR1 is MGHDK and CDR2 is SYGVNS. The CDR3 is made up of 14 amino acids. The V end lost 3 bases, the J end lost 4 bases, and 10 bases lay between the germline ends. The CDR3 bases are TGTGCCAGCAGTGAGTGGGACTACGGAAACACCATATATTTT. Translating it yields CASSEWDYGNTIYF.

The chain employs TRBV19 and TRBJ1-5; no definite D call. Trimming pared 5 bases from V and 2 bases from J, leaving 19 bases between. Germline V gene sequence: CDR1 LNHDA, CDR2 SQIVND (reference sequence). CDR3 length: 17 amino acids. CDR3 region: CASSPPGPGRGNQPQHF. The CDR3 DNA follows: TGTGCCAGTAGTCCACCTGGACCCGGGCGTGGCAATCAGCCCCAGCATTTT.

The chain carries TRBV4-1 and TRBJ1-1, with D hard to call. CDR1 is MGHRA, CDR2 YSYEKL, per germline. Trimming removed 3 bases at V and 2 bases at J, with 7 bases between. This CDR3 is built from 13 residues. In nucleotides, the CDR3 is TGCGCCAGCAGCCAGGTTTTTAACACTGAAGCTTTCTTT. Translation gives CASSQVFNTEAFF.

The chain is built from TRBV7-9 and TRBJ2-3; 7 nucleotides agree with TRBD1. Trimming took 1 base from V and 5 from J; bases not matched to a gene: 3. The CDR3 sequence is 14 residues long. The germline gives CDR1 SEHNR, CDR2 FQNEAQ (reference sequence). The CDR3 loop reads CASSLEGAKDTQYF. The CDR3 DNA reads TGTGCCAGCAGCTTAGAGGGGGCGAAAGATACGCAGTATTTT.

This clone has only one observation. V gene TRBV2 combines with J gene TRBJ1-4, with D possibly being TRBD1 (6 bases). The length of the CDR3 is 14 residues. The germline gives CDR1 SNHLY, CDR2 FYNNEI. The V end was cut by 6 bases, the J end by 8 bases, with 16 bases between. CDR3 sequence: CASSEQGFGEKLFF. CDR3 bases: TGTGCCAGCAGCGAACAGGGATTTGGAGAAAAACTGTTTTTT. The variable domain in full, with the rest retrieved from reference TRBV2 and TRBJ1-4, is EPEVTQTPSHQVTQMGQEVILRCVPISNHLYFYWYRQILGQKVEFLVSFYNNEISEKSEIFDDQFSVERPDGSNFTLKIRSTKLEDSAMYFCASSEQGFGEKLFFGSGTQLSVL.

The chain is built from TRBV2 and TRBJ2-7; 8 bases fit TRBD1. The length of the CDR3 is 15 residues. After removal of 4 bases from V and 0 bases from J, the junction contained 5 bases not matched to a gene. Per germline, CDR1 SNHLY and CDR2 FYNNEI. DNA of the CDR3: TGTGCCAGCAGTGCCTCCGGGACAGGCTCCTACGAGCAGTACTTC. This sequence encodes CASSASGTGSYEQYF.

V usage is TRBV30 and J usage is TRBJ2-7, with 7 bases lining up with TRBD2. The V segment lost 2 bases and the J segment 6 bases; nucleotides outside the gene matches: 7. Germline-derived CDR1 and CDR2 are GTSNPN and SVGIG (reference sequence). This CDR3 is built from 13 residues. The CDR3 DNA follows: TGTGCCTGGAGTAAGCGGGGTGAGTCCGAGCAGTACTTC. Residues: CAWSKRGESEQYF.

The V gene is TRBV11-2, the J gene TRBJ1-1; D is unclear. The CDR3 is 12 residues long. V was shortened by 5 bases and J by 4 bases, with 8 bases between the two germline ends. CDR1 and CDR2 (germline): SGHAT, FQNNGV. CDR3 coding DNA: TGTGCCAGCAGCAGATTGAGCACTGAAGCTTTCTTT. Its protein is CASSRLSTEAFF.

This chain links TRBV11-2 with TRBJ2-1; 9 bases agree with TRBD1. Looked up from germline, CDR1 is SGHAT and CDR2 is FQNNGV. V lost 4 bases to trimming and J lost 8 bases; unmatched junction nucleotides: 9. This CDR3 has 15 amino acids. The DNA for the CDR3 is TGTGCCAGCAGCTCAAGACAGGGGGTAGTGGATGAGCAGTTCTTC. This codes for CASSSRQGVVDEQFF.

The genes are TRBV30 and TRBJ2-1, with 9 bases lining up with TRBD1. This CDR3 region has 14 residues. Germline CDR1 reads GTSNPN; CDR2 reads SVGIG (reference sequence). The V and J ends lost 4 bases and 6 bases, in that order; junction bases with no gene match: 7. CDR3 sequence reads: CAWKFGTGINEQFF. In nucleotides, the CDR3 is TGTGCCTGGAAGTTTGGGACAGGGATCAATGAGCAGTTCTTC.

The gene calls are TRBV4-1 and TRBJ1-3; no reliable D call. V gave up 4 bases and J gave up 4 bases, with 8 bases separating them. The germline gives CDR1 MGHRA, CDR2 YSYEKL. The CDR3 has 13 amino acids. The CDR3 protein is CASSPSSGNTIYF. The CDR3, as DNA: TGCGCCAGCAGCCCGTCCTCCGGAAACACCATATATTTT.

The sample holds many counts of this clone. CDR3 sequence reads: CASHLTHGNTGELFF. CDR3 DNA sequence: TGTGCCAGTCACCTCACCCATGGGAACACCGGGGAGCTGTTTTTT. The rearrangement joins TRBV19 to TRBJ2-2; D call uncertain. The V gene lost 8 bases and the J gene lost 1 base, with 14 bases spanning the gap. The CDR3 extends over 15 amino acids. CDR1 and CDR2 (germline): LNHDA, SQIVND (reference sequence).

A remark on this clone: The identical CDR3 is also encoded by other nucleotide sequences in the sample. The V gene is TRBV7-2, the J gene TRBJ1-1, with D maybe TRBD1 (6 bases). V was pared by 6 bases and J by 3 bases, with 11 bases between. Germline V gene lookup returns CDR1 SGHTA and CDR2 FQGNSA. The CDR3 totals 13 residues. CDR3 nucleotide sequence: TGTGCCAGCAGTCGCCAGGGGTACACTGAAGCTTTCTTT. Residues: CASSRQGYTEAFF.

V and J are TRBV19 and TRBJ1-1; no clear D. CDR3 length: 14 residues. Germline loops: CDR1 LNHDA, CDR2 SQIVND (reference sequence). V was pared by 5 bases and J by 1 base, with 11 bases between. The CDR3 sequence: CASSPRVSNTEAFF. CDR3 coding DNA: TGTGCCAGTAGTCCCCGAGTGTCGAACACTGAAGCTTTCTTT. Supplemented by reference TRBV19 and TRBJ1-1, the full variable domain reads DGGITQSPKYLFRKEGQNVTLSCEQNLNHDAMYWYRQDPGQGLRLIYYSQIVNDFQKGDIAEGYSVSREKKESFPLTVTSAQKNPTAFYLCASSPRVSNTEAFFGQGTRLTVV.